This T cell receptor (beta chain) originates from a study of cytomegalovirus exposure and HLA in healthy donors (dated by TCRdb to 2017 to 2019). In the study overall: According to an earlier analysis of 550 to 700 of the donors, 150 million to 200 million T cells yielded roughly 100 million unique TCR beta sequences and about 300 Gb of sequence data. Every repertoire in the discovery cohort had been generated on one and the same sequencing platform. Besides the first cohort of hundreds of subjects, a separate validation cohort made up of 120 different subjects was used. Roughly 5 DR-DQ haplotypes were handled as single units for association and clustering, since linkage in the cohort was strong. Donor age, sex, ethnicity and CMV serostatus were compiled alongside the repertoire data. The study profiled the T cell repertoires of under 850 subjects by immunosequencing and related them to cytomegalovirus serostatus. Genome-wide SNP genotypes for about 55% of the roughly 670 donors were used in a later genetic analysis, which treated that subset as a discovery cohort. The study was designed to test whether signatures of past pathogen exposure could be identified by cataloging public T cell receptors. Among about 400 genotyped donors of the cohort, an average of about 220,000 unique TCR beta nucleotide sequences was sequenced per donor, of which roughly 17% were non-productive. In an earlier analysis of roughly 580 of the donors, high-throughput TCR beta sequencing was used to judge whether each TCR beta V gene segment behaved as functional or pseudogenic. HLA typing included class I and class II loci at four-digit resolution. In the later analysis, no new phenotypic data were used to find candidate immune exposures; instead, reliance was placed on TCR beta sequences and their occurrence across donors. An early release that covered fewer than 750 HLA-typed donors contained 250 to 350 gigabases of sequencing data and tens of millions of unique TCR sequences. In a later analysis, previously published TCR beta repertoires from 600 to 850 donors were re-analyzed and high-resolution HLA genotyping was added so that TCR occurrence patterns could be studied. Typing coverage differed by locus: A, B, C, DRB1 and DQB1 were typed in about 629-640 donors, DQA1 in about 510, DPA1 in 600 to 610, and DPB1 in 400 to 480. To predict cytomegalovirus infection status, the study brought together high-throughput TCR immunosequencing, statistical association of individual TCRs with disease status, and machine learning. The genetic ancestry cluster associated with self-reported Caucasian donors included roughly 84% of the 350 to 500 genotyped donors.

The protocol used for the library was the immunoSEQ multiplex PCR assay. For the multiplex PCR, a mixture combining 60 forward primers for TCR Vbeta segments and 13 reverse primers for TCR Jbeta segments was used. A multiplex PCR assay on genomic DNA amplified the CDR3 region of rearranged TCR beta genes. The amplified TCR beta libraries were sequenced on the Illumina HiSeq System as 87-base-pair reads. Per the source publication's procedure: A later analysis tallied about 77 million unique TCR beta chains across the 700 or so repertoires, and approximately 12 million of those chains were shared by two or more donors. To remove PCR and sequencing errors, raw reads were error-corrected and collapsed into unique sequences using a nearest-neighbor algorithm that merged closely related sequences. CDR3 sequences were aligned to IMGT reference sequences to assign V, D and J gene segments. For a sequence to be retained, at least a six-nucleotide match to both a V gene segment and a J gene segment was required. Rearrangements were classified as productive when the CDR3 lacked stop codons and remained in frame with V and J, and all other rearrangements were classified as non-productive. Following IMGT convention, CDR3 was defined as the stretch from the second conserved V-encoded cysteine up to the conserved J-encoded phenylalanine. In an earlier analysis of around 640 of the donors, sequences lacking an unambiguous match to a single V gene segment were excluded. An earlier analysis of a few hundred of the donors called V segments functional above 56.7% productive rearrangements and segregating when the between-donor standard deviation exceeded 5%. A statistical classification framework was built for diagnosing cytomegalovirus status from the catalog of TCR beta chain sequences. A later analysis assigned V and J genes by comparing TCR nucleotide sequences with IMGT/GENE-DB human TR gene sequences. In a later analysis, CDR3 sequences and most-parsimonious VDJ recombination scenarios were assigned using the TCRdist pipeline. In a later analysis, every TCR beta chain was defined by the combination of its CDR3 amino acid sequence and its V-gene family, and reads without a unique V-gene family were dropped. To address suspected cross-contamination and a sequencing artifact, a later analysis removed roughly 580 highly shared, low-generation-probability nucleotide sequences. In a later analysis, a clonal expansion index for each public chain was calculated from normalized within-repertoire ranks of inferred template counts. A later analysis computed generation probabilities with a VDJ recombination model fitted to out-of-frame rearrangements, and checked the results against IGoR. In a later analysis, hypergeometric tests were used to score TCR-TCR, TCR-HLA and TCR-CMV co-occurrence, with a repertoire-size bias correction applied to TCR pairs. False discovery rates were estimated in a later analysis by permuting HLA or CMV assignments 20 times. In a later analysis, co-occurring TCRs were grouped using DBSCAN, and TCRdist sequence similarity was added for clustering within HLA-allele-positive subsets. Repertoires with fewer than 30,000 or more than 120,000 public chains were left out of co-occurrence clustering, as were about 5 repertoires with anomalous nucleotide sharing. Drawn from immuneACCESS, this table holds only the in-frame rearrangements with V and J called that TCRdb kept. Clones are partly lost; checked studies trace under half to an unresolved V gene and leave the rest unexplained. The V and J calls and the clone size are those of that table, but D and trimming were determined from the DNA. This sample is represented by 100,000 to 150,000 clones; roughly three quarters of them were singletons. The top ten clones comprise roughly 1.1% of the sample.

Overall study outcomes, separate from this receptor: An association between a missense DCLRE1C variant and V-gene and J-gene trimming of TCR beta chains was found in a later genetic analysis and replicated in an independent cohort. A later analysis associated 15,000 to 20,000 TCR beta sequences with specific HLA alleles at a false discovery rate of 0.05. While some public TCRs were present in many individuals, most TCR sequences turned up only very rarely across donors. The presence/absence analyses assumed that sequencing depth was roughly uniform across donors, and that assumption may not be true. In a later analysis, HLA-associated TCR beta chains showed more clonal expansion and lower generation probabilities than non-associated chains that were equally common. The study gave a list of around 170 TCR beta chains associated with cytomegalovirus. Some IMGT-functional V segments, including TRBV6-2 and TRBV6-3, could not be distinguished by the 87-base-pair reads and were therefore excluded. Most CMV-associated TCR beta chains appeared to be HLA-restricted in a later analysis, and the HLA associations seemed to be driven largely by CMV exposure. In both the original and validation cohorts, the classifier was reported to diagnose cytomegalovirus status with high specificity and sensitivity. Immune exposure information for the cohort was limited to CMV serostatus. A later analysis found that TCR association rates varied across HLA loci, with DRB1 alleles showing the most associated TCRs and HLA-C alleles the fewest. According to the authors, the approach could potentially be generalized to other disease states and immunological phenotypes. In an earlier analysis of fewer than 750 of the donors, most TCR beta V segments were observed in productive rearrangements about 87% or about 30% of the time, broadly matching IMGT annotations. In a later analysis, several top co-occurrence clusters were reported to appear linked to parvovirus B19, influenza, CMV and Epstein-Barr virus. In a later genetic analysis, fewer N-insertions in productive TCRs were reported among donors in an Asian-associated ancestry cluster than the roughly 700-donor mean. Assigning TCR associations to individual alleles was difficult when HLA alleles, especially DR and DQ, strongly co-occurred. A further reported finding was that TCR beta sequences accurately predicted the HLA-A and HLA-B alleles for most subjects in the first cohort. Linkage disequilibrium might explain the correlated functional status among segregating V segments, but an unknown experimental factor could not be excluded. A group of highly shared sequence variants was considered likely to be a technical artifact of the sequencing pipeline. This cohort had only TCR beta chains sequenced, and the lack of alpha or paired-chain data limited which features could be detected. Because counts were too low, fewer than 20 rarely observed V segments, including chromosome 9 orphons, were excluded from the earlier analysis of 587 of the donors. Because HLA typing was missing for some donors at each locus, association tests included only the typed subset. In vitro tests confirmed that a few of the cytomegalovirus-associated TCR beta chains recognize cytomegalovirus antigens.

The V end loses 4 bases and the J end loses 3 bases, and a stretch of 9 bases separates them. Reading the germline V gene gives CDR1 MDHEN and CDR2 SYDVKM. The CDR3 sequence holds 13 residues, the cysteine and phenylalanine included. Only the CDR3 DNA stays, 39 bases, in frame from base 1. Remarks on this clone: Its antigen specificity is not known. It has no much larger one-base neighbor in the sample; base qualities were not kept.

The cohort consisted of fewer than 700 healthy bone marrow donors. Cohort members were all nominally healthy when sampled, although unrecorded immune exposures were likely present. The donor tested CMV seronegative, placing the donor among the 350 to 400 seronegative members of the cohort. A peripheral blood sample was collected from each donor, and TCR beta sequencing was performed on peripheral blood mononuclear cells. Genomic DNA extraction from the blood cell samples was performed with the Qiagen DNeasy Blood Extraction Kit. The sequence is built from TRBV28 and TRBJ1-2; no confident D gene assignment can be made. The receptor comes from a woman aged 30 to 39 in good health and CMV-seronegative. What was sequenced was PBMCs. CDR3 loop: CASSSHSHYGYTF. Read as DNA, the sequence is TGTGCCAGCAGTTCTCACAGTCACTATGGCTACACCTTC.